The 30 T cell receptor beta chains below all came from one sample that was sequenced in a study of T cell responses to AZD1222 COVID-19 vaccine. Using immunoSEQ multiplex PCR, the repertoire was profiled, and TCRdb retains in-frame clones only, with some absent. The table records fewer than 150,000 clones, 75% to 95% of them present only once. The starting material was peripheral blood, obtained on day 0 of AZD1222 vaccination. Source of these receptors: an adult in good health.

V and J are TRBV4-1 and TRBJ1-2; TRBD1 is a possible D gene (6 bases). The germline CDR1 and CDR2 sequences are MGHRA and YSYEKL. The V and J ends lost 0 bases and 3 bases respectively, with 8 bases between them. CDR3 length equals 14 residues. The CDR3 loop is CASSQEQGDYGYTF. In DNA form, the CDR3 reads TGCGCCAGCAGCCAAGAACAGGGAGACTATGGCTACACCTTC.

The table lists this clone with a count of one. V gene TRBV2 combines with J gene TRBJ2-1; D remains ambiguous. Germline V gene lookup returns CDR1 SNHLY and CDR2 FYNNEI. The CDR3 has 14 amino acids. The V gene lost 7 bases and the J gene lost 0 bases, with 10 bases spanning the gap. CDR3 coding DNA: TGTGCCAGCATTCAGACGGCCTCCTACAATGAGCAGTTCTTC. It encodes CASIQTASYNEQFF.

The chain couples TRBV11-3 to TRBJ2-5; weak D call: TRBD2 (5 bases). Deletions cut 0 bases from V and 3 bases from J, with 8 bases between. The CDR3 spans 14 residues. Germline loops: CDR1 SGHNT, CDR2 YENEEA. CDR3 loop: CASSLDGAEETQYF. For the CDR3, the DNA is TGTGCCAGCAGCTTAGATGGAGCGGAAGAGACCCAGTACTTC.

The CDR3 loop reads CASTEAVKTGELFF. In DNA form, the CDR3 reads TGTGCCAGCACGGAGGCGGTGAAGACCGGGGAGCTGTTTTTT. V gene TRBV5-4 combines with J gene TRBJ2-2; maybe TRBD2 (5 bases). Germline-derived CDR1 and CDR2 are SGHNT and YYREEE (reference sequence). The CDR3 extends over 14 amino acids. V shed 6 bases and J shed 5 bases, with 14 bases lying between them.

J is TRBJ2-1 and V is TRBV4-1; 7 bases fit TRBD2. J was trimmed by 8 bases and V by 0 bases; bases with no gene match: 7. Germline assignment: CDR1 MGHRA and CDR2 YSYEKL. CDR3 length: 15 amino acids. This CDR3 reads CASSQDGGSSDEQFF. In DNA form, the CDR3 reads TGCGCCAGCAGCCAAGATGGCGGGAGTTCCGATGAGCAGTTCTTC.

The CDR3 DNA follows: TGTGCCTGGAGTGTAGGGACCAACACTGAAGCTTTCTTT. Translating it yields CAWSVGTNTEAFF. This chain joins TRBV30 and TRBJ1-1; D is possibly TRBD1 (5 bases). V was pared by 0 bases and J by 2 bases, with 7 bases between. The CDR3 totals 13 residues. CDR1 and CDR2 from the germline V gene are GTSNPN and SVGIG (reference sequence).

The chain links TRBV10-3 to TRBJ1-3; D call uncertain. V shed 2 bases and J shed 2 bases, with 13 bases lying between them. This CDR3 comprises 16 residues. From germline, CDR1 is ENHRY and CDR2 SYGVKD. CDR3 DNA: TGTGCCATCAGTGAGAACCCGGGCCACACTGGAAACACCATATATTTT. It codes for CAISENPGHTGNTIYF.

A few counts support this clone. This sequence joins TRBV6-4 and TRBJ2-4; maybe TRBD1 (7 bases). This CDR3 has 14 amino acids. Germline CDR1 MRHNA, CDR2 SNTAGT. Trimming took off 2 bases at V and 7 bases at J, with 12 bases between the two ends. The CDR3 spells CASSDGSGGNIQYF. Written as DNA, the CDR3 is TGTGCCAGCAGTGACGGATCAGGGGGGAACATTCAGTACTTC.

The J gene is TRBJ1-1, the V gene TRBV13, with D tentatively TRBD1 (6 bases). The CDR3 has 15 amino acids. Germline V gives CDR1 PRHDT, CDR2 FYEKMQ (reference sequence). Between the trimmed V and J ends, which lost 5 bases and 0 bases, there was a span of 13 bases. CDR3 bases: TGTGCCAGCAGCCCATGGGGGGGCATGAACACTGAAGCTTTCTTT. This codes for CASSPWGGMNTEAFF.

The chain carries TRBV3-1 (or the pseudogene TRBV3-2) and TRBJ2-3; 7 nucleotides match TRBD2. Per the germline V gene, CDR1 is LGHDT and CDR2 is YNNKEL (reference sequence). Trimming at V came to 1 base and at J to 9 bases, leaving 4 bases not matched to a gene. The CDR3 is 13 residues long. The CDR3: CASSQVGRGTQYF. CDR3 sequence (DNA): TGTGCCAGCAGCCAAGTCGGGCGGGGGACGCAGTATTTT.

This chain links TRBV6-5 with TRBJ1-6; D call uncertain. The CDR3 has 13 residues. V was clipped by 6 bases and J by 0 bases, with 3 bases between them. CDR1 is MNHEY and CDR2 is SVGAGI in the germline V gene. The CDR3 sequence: CASRSSYNSPLHF. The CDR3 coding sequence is TGTGCCAGCAGAAGCTCCTATAATTCACCCCTCCACTTT.

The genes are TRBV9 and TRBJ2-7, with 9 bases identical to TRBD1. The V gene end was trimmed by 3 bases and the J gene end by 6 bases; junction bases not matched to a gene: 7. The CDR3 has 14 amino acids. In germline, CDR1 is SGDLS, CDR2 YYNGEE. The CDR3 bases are TGTGCCAGCAGCGCCACAGGGGGACAGGGCGAGCAGTACTTC. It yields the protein CASSATGGQGEQYF.

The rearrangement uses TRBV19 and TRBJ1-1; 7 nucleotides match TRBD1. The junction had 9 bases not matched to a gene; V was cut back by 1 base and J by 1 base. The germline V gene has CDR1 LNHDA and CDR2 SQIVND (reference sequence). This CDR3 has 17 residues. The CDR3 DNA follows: TGTGCCAGTAGTATAGGGGCGCACAGGGGCGGGAACACTGAAGCTTTCTTT. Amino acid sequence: CASSIGAHRGGNTEAFF.

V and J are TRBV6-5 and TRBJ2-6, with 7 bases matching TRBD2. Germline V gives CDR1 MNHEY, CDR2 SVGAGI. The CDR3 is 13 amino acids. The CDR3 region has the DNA TGTGCGGTCGGGGGGACTGGGGCCAACGTCCTGACTTTC. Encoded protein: CAVGGTGANVLTF.

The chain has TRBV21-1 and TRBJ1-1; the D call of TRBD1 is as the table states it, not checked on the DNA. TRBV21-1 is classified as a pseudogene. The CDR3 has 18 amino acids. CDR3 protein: CASSKGDGTGKRDTEAFF. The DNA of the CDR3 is TGTGCCAGCAGCAAAGGGGATGGGACAGGGAAAAGGGACACTGAAGCTTTCTTT.

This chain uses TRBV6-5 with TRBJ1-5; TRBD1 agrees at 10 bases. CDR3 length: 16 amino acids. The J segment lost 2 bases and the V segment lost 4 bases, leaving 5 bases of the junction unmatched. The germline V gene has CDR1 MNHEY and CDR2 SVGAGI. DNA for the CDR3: TGTGCCAGCAGTTCCTGGGGGACAGGGGGCAATCAGCCCCAGCATTTT. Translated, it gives CASSSWGTGGNQPQHF.

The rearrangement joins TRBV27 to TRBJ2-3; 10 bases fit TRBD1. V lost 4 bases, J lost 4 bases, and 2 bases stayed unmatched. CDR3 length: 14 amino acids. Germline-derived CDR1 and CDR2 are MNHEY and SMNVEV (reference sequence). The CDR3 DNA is TGTGCCAGCAGTTACGGACAGGGGGCAGATACGCAGTATTTT. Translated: CASSYGQGADTQYF.

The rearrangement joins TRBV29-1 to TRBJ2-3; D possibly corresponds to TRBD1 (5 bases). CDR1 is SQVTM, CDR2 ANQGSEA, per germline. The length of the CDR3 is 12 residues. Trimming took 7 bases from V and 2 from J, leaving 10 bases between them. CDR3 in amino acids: CSDQGNTDTQYF. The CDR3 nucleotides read TGCAGCGATCAGGGAAACACAGATACGCAGTATTTT.

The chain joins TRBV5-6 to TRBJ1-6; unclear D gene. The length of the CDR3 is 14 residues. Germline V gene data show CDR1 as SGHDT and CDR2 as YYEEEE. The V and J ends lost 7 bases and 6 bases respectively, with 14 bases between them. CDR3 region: CASSGGQINSPLHF. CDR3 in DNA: TGTGCCAGCTCCGGCGGGCAGATTAATTCACCCCTCCACTTT. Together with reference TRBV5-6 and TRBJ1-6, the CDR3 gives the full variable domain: DAGVTQSPTHLIKTRGQQVTLRCSPKSGHDTVSWYQQALGQGPQFIFQYYEEEERQRGNFPDRFSGHQFPNYSSELNVNALLLGDSALYLCASSGGQINSPLHFGNGTRLTVT.

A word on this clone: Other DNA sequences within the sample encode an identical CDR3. CDR3 sequence reads: CASSMTGNGNQPQHF. CDR3 bases: TGTGCCAGCAGTATGACGGGGAACGGTAATCAGCCCCAGCATTTT. The V call is TRBV6-5, the J call TRBJ1-5; D is unresolved. V was pared by 5 bases and J by 4 bases, with 15 bases between. Germline V gene lookup returns CDR1 MNHEY and CDR2 SVGAGI. There are 15 residues in the CDR3.

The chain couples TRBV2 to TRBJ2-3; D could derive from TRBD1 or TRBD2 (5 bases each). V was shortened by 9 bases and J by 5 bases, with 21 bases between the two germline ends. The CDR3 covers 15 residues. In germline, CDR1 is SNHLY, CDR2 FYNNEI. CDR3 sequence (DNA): TGTGCCAGAAAAACGGGACGCCTGAGTCTAGATACGCAGTATTTT. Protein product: CARKTGRLSLDTQYF.

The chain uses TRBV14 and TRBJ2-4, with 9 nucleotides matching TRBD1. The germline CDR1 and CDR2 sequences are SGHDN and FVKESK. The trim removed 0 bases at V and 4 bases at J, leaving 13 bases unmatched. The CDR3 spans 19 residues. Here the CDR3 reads CASSQEGYTIQGAKNIQYF. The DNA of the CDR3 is TGTGCCAGCAGCCAAGAAGGGTACACGATACAGGGGGCAAAAAACATTCAGTACTTC. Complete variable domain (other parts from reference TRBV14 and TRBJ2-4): EAGVTQFPSHSVIEKGQTVTLRCDPISGHDNLYWYRRVMGKEIKFLLHFVKESKQDESGMPNNRFLAERTGGTYSTLKVQPAELEDSGVYFCASSQEGYTIQGAKNIQYFGAGTRLSVL.

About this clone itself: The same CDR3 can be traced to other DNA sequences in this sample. The CDR3, as DNA: TGTGCCAGCAGCTCCGGGGTGGGGGGGGCCAACGTCCTGACTTTC. Translating it yields CASSSGVGGANVLTF. V usage is TRBV7-7 and J usage is TRBJ2-6, with D maybe TRBD2 (5 bases). The V gene's germline CDR1 is SSHAT and CDR2 FNYEAQ (reference sequence). The CDR3 length is 15 residues. V lost 4 bases, J lost 4 bases, and 11 bases lay in between.

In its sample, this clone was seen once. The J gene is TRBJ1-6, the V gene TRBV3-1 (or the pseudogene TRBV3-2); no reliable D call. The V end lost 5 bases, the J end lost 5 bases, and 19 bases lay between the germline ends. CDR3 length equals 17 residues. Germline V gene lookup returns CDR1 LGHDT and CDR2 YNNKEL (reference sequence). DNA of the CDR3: TGTGCCAGCAGCGAGGTATATTTCATACATCATAATTCACCCCTCCACTTT. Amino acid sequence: CASSEVYFIHHNSPLHF.

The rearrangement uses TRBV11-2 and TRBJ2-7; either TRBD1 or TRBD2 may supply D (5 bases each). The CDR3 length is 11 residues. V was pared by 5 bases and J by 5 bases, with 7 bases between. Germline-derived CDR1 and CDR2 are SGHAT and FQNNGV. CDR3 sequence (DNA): TGTGCCAGCAGCAGGGACCACGAGCAGTACTTC. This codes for CASSRDHEQYF.

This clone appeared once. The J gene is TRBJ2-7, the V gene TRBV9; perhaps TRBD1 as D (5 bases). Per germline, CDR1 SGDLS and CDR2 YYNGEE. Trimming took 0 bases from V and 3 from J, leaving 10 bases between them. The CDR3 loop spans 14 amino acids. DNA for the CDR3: TGTGCCAGCAGCGTAGGCTTAGGACACTACGAGCAGTACTTC. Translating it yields CASSVGLGHYEQYF.

This CDR3 is CASKSPLGEQYF. The CDR3, as DNA: TGTGCCAGTAAATCCCCTCTGGGAGAGCAGTACTTC. The chain employs TRBV19 and TRBJ2-7, with no clear D. The V end was cut by 7 bases, the J end by 7 bases, with 14 bases between. The CDR3 has 12 residues. Germline V gene lookup returns CDR1 LNHDA and CDR2 SQIVND (reference sequence).

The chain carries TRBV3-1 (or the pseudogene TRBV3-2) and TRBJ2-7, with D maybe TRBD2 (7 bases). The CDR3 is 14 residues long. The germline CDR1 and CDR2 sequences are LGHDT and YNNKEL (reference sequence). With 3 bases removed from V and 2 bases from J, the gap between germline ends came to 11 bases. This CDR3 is CASSHRGGAYEQYF. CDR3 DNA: TGTGCCAGCAGCCACAGGGGAGGGGCCTACGAGCAGTACTTC.

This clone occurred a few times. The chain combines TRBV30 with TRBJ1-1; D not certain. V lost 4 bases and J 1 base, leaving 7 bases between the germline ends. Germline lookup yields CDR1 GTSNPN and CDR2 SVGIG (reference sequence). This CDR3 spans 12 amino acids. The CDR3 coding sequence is TGTGCCTGGAAGCGGAGGAACACTGAAGCTTTCTTT. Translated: CAWKRRNTEAFF. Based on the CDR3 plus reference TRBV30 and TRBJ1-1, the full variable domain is SQTIHQWPATLVQPVGSPLSLECTVEGTSNPNLYWYRQAAGRGLQLLFYSVGIGQISSEVPQNLSASRPQDRQFILSSKKLLLSDSGFYLCAWKRRNTEAFFGQGTRLTVV.

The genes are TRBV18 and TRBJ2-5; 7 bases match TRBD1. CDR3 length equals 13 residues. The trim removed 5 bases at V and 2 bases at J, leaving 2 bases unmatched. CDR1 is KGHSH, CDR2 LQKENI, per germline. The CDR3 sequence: CASSWGQQETQYF. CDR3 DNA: TGTGCCAGCTCATGGGGACAGCAAGAGACCCAGTACTTC.